The 29 T cell receptor beta chains reported below all come from one sample, sequenced in a study of cytomegalovirus exposure and HLA in healthy donors. PCR primers comprised 60 Vbeta and 13 Jbeta primers. Clones were read by immunoSEQ multiplex PCR, and TCRdb kept only the in-frame ones, dropping some. The repertoire has roughly 290,000 clones, 80% to 90% of them found once; the top ten carry about 2%. Specimen: PBMCs. The receptors derive from a young woman in good health and CMV-seronegative.

The chain uses TRBV5-1 and TRBJ2-1, with 12 bases that match TRBD2. Per germline, CDR1 SGHRS and CDR2 YFSETQ. After removal of 4 bases from V and 8 bases from J, the junction contained 7 bases not matched to a gene. This CDR3 has 15 residues. The CDR3: CASSMTSGGGYEQFF. CDR3 sequence (DNA): TGCGCCAGCAGCATGACTAGCGGGGGAGGGTATGAGCAGTTCTTC.

The chain has TRBV5-1 and TRBJ2-2; 7 positions agree with TRBD1. The CDR3 has 15 residues. With V trimmed by 5 bases and J by 1 base, 5 bases remained unmatched. Germline V CDR1 and CDR2: SGHRS, YFSETQ. The CDR3, as DNA: TGCGCCAGCAGGGAGACAGGGAGGAACACCGGGGAGCTGTTTTTT. Translation: CASRETGRNTGELFF.

This rearrangement joins TRBV18 to TRBJ1-5; possible D gene TRBD1, 6 bases. Germline V gives CDR1 KGHSH, CDR2 LQKENI. The V gene lost 3 bases and the J gene lost 3 bases, with 15 bases spanning the gap. The CDR3 is made up of 16 amino acids. The CDR3 region has the DNA TGTGCCAGCTCACCGGGGCAGGGGATTAACAATCAGCCCCAGCATTTT. Protein product: CASSPGQGINNQPQHF. Based on the CDR3 plus reference TRBV18 and TRBJ1-5, the full variable domain is NAGVMQNPRHLVRRRGQEARLRCSPMKGHSHVYWYRQLPEEGLKFMVYLQKENIIDESGMPKERFSAEFPKEGPSILRIQQVVRGDSAAYFCASSPGQGINNQPQHFGDGTRLSIL.

This chain connects TRBV6-5 to TRBJ1-1; TRBD1 matches 9 bases. The CDR3 is 12 amino acids. Germline CDR1 reads MNHEY; CDR2 reads SVGAGI. After removal of 6 bases from V and 11 bases from J, the junction contained 7 bases not matched to a gene. The CDR3 coding sequence is TGTGCCAGCAGGCGGACAGGGGTGGGTGCTTTCTTT. Protein sequence: CASRRTGVGAFF.

In this sample, this clone turned up once. This chain connects TRBV5-1 to TRBJ2-5; D is unresolved. V lost 0 bases and J 2 bases, leaving 14 bases between the germline ends. This CDR3 has 16 residues. Germline lookup yields CDR1 SGHRS and CDR2 YFSETQ. CDR3: CASSLVVGPIQETQYF. The CDR3 bases are TGCGCCAGCAGCTTGGTGGTGGGCCCCATACAAGAGACCCAGTACTTC.

This chain links TRBV18 with TRBJ2-1; TRBD2 matches at 10 bases. V shed 6 bases and J 7 bases; nucleotides not matched to a gene: 9. This CDR3 is 15 amino acids long. Germline V CDR1 and CDR2: KGHSH, LQKENI. The CDR3 here is CASSRGLAEINEQFF. The CDR3, as DNA: TGTGCCAGCTCCCGCGGACTAGCGGAGATTAATGAGCAGTTCTTC.

The V and J genes are TRBV2 and TRBJ1-5; D is possibly TRBD1 (6 bases). The CDR3 extends over 17 amino acids. V lost 4 bases, J lost 0 bases, and 16 bases lay in between. The germline gives CDR1 SNHLY, CDR2 FYNNEI. The chain's CDR3 is CASSGDGGGHSNQPQHF. The DNA for the CDR3 is TGTGCCAGCAGTGGAGATGGGGGGGGCCATAGCAATCAGCCCCAGCATTTT.

The gene calls are TRBV7-6 and TRBJ2-1; 9 bases fit TRBD2. The CDR3 covers 16 residues. In germline, CDR1 is SGHVS, CDR2 FNYEAQ. Unmatched junction bases numbered 3, after V lost 2 bases and J lost 1 base. CDR3 nucleotide sequence: TGTGCCAGCAGCTTAACTAGCGGGCTGTCCTACAATGAGCAGTTCTTC. It specifies CASSLTSGLSYNEQFF.

The chain is built from TRBV14 and TRBJ2-1, with 8 positions matching TRBD2. This CDR3 is 17 amino acids long. Germline V CDR1 and CDR2: SGHDN, FVKESK. Trimming removed 2 bases from V and 8 bases from J; junction bases left unmatched: 14. This CDR3 is CASSQRGSRGGLDEQFF. Here the CDR3 DNA reads TGTGCCAGCAGCCAACGAGGGAGCCGGGGGGGCCTCGATGAGCAGTTCTTC.

The V call is TRBV13, the J call TRBJ2-3; TRBD2 matches 12 bases. The CDR3 has 17 amino acids. J was trimmed by 1 base and V by 3 bases; bases with no gene match: 5. Germline V CDR1 and CDR2: PRHDT, FYEKMQ (reference sequence). For the CDR3, the DNA is TGTGCCAGCAGCTTCCTGACTAGCGGGGGTCGCACAGATACGCAGTATTTT. Translation: CASSFLTSGGRTDTQYF.

The genes are TRBV6-1 and TRBJ2-5; D perhaps matches TRBD1 (6 bases). V lost 6 bases and J lost 3, with 14 bases in between. CDR3 size: 14 residues. Germline lookup yields CDR1 MNHNS and CDR2 SASEGT. This CDR3 reads CASSHRDTEETQYF. CDR3 DNA: TGTGCCAGCAGCCACCGGGACACAGAAGAGACCCAGTACTTC.

The CDR3 reads CASSILGLAYEAQYF. In DNA, the CDR3 is TGTGCCAGTAGTATACTAGGACTAGCGTATGAGGCCCAGTACTTC. This sequence joins TRBV19 and TRBJ2-5, with TRBD2 identical over 9 bases. The ends lost 2 bases at V and 9 bases at J; junction bases unmatched: 10. Germline loops: CDR1 LNHDA, CDR2 SQIVND (reference sequence). This CDR3 region has 15 residues.

This chain uses TRBV11-1 with TRBJ2-7, with 8 bases aligning to TRBD1. Trimming took 5 bases from V and 3 from J; bases not matched to a gene: 3. CDR1 is SGHAT, CDR2 FQDESV, per germline (reference sequence). The CDR3 covers 13 residues. The CDR3 DNA is TGTGCCAGCAGCAAAGGACAGGGCTACGAGCAGTACTTC. This sequence encodes CASSKGQGYEQYF.

The chain has TRBV2 and TRBJ2-7; 7 positions agree with TRBD1. The germline CDR1 and CDR2 sequences are SNHLY and FYNNEI. V trimming: 6 bases; J trimming: 3 bases; junction bases outside the gene matches: 8. The CDR3 is 14 amino acids. CDR3 loop: CASSDAGGGYEQYF. CDR3 coding DNA: TGTGCCAGCAGCGATGCAGGGGGTGGCTACGAGCAGTACTTC.

V usage is TRBV11-2 and J usage is TRBJ2-1; D not resolved. From germline, CDR1 is SGHAT and CDR2 FQNNGV. With 1 base removed from V and 7 bases from J, the gap between germline ends came to 11 bases. There are 14 residues in the CDR3. DNA of the CDR3: TGTGCCAGCAGCTTAGGAACGCTAGTAAATGAGCAGTTCTTC. It codes for CASSLGTLVNEQFF.

The chain has TRBV18 and TRBJ2-7; 7 positions agree with TRBD2. Germline assignment: CDR1 KGHSH and CDR2 LQKENI. The CDR3 is made up of 15 amino acids. V dropped 8 bases and J dropped 2; count of bases not matched to a gene: 12. As DNA, the CDR3 is TGTGCCAGCCGGGGGGAGGGTGAGTTGGCCTACGAGCAGTACTTC. The encoded protein is CASRGEGELAYEQYF.

This rearrangement joins TRBV28 to TRBJ1-2, with 9 bases lining up with TRBD1. Germline trimming cut 4 bases from V and 2 bases from J; bases unmatched to any gene: 2. CDR3 size: 14 residues. Germline V gene lookup returns CDR1 MDHEN and CDR2 SYDVKM. The CDR3 DNA follows: TGTGCCAGCAGTTCCGGACAGGGGAACTATGGCTACACCTTC. The encoded protein is CASSSGQGNYGYTF.

The rearrangement links TRBV19 to TRBJ1-1; D might be TRBD1 (6 bases). The CDR3 has 15 amino acids. V was clipped by 3 bases and J by 1 base, with 12 bases between them. Germline loops: CDR1 LNHDA, CDR2 SQIVND (reference sequence). CDR3 bases: TGTGCCAGTAGTATTTCAGGGGCGGGGAACACTGAAGCTTTCTTT. Protein sequence: CASSISGAGNTEAFF.

The chain has TRBV10-2 and TRBJ2-1, with D perhaps TRBD1 (5 bases). Germline V gene lookup returns CDR1 WSHSY and CDR2 SAAADI. The CDR3 covers 13 residues. V was pared by 0 bases and J by 12 bases, with 12 bases between. This CDR3 reads CASSESYPRGQFF. The CDR3 DNA sequence: TGCGCCAGCAGTGAGTCGTACCCAAGGGGGCAGTTCTTC.

This chain connects TRBV6-1 to TRBJ1-5; D is possibly TRBD1 (6 bases). The CDR3 runs 11 residues. From germline, CDR1 is MNHNS and CDR2 SASEGT. V lost 5 bases to trimming and J lost 9 bases, with 8 bases between them. CDR3 DNA sequence: TGTGCCAGCAGTCAGGGGTTGCCCCAGCATTTT. Translated: CASSQGLPQHF.

To note about this clone: Other DNA sequences from this sample encode an identical CDR3 as well. The J gene is TRBJ1-1, the V gene TRBV18, with 8 bases identical to TRBD1. The germline gives CDR1 KGHSH, CDR2 LQKENI. V gave up 3 bases and J gave up 0 bases; unmatched junction bases: 9. CDR3 size: 17 residues. CDR3 DNA sequence: TGTGCCAGCTCACCCCCGAATTCAGGGGGCTTGAACACTGAAGCTTTCTTT. Protein sequence: CASSPPNSGGLNTEAFF.

This chain's CDR3 is CASSNPGGTEAFF. The CDR3 nucleotides read TGTGCCAGCAGCAACCCGGGAGGGACTGAAGCTTTCTTT. The chain combines TRBV11-3 with TRBJ1-1; D unresolved. In germline, CDR1 is SGHNT, CDR2 YENEEA. This CDR3 has 13 amino acids. V was pared by 5 bases and J by 5 bases, with 12 bases between. Full variable domain (remainder filled in from reference TRBV11-3 and TRBJ1-1): EAGVVQSPRYKIIEKKQPVAFWCNPISGHNTLYWYLQNLGQGPELLIRYENEEAVDDSQLPKDRFSAERLKGVDSTLKIQPAELGDSAVYLCASSNPGGTEAFFGQGTRLTVV.

The chain employs TRBV29-1 and TRBJ2-7, with 7 bases fitting TRBD1. From germline, CDR1 is SQVTM and CDR2 ANQGSEA. The CDR3 runs to 16 residues. The V and J ends lost 4 bases and 6 bases, in that order; junction bases with no gene match: 18. The DNA for the CDR3 is TGCAGCGTTGGCCCAACGGGACAGCTAAAGGGACGCGAGCAGTACTTC. This sequence encodes CSVGPTGQLKGREQYF.

The chain couples TRBV9 to TRBJ2-3; D remains unclear. V lost 0 bases, J lost 2 bases, and 10 bases lay in between. Germline lookup yields CDR1 SGDLS and CDR2 YYNGEE. This CDR3 is 15 amino acids long. CDR3 sequence: CASSVEQTDTDTQYF. CDR3 nucleotides: TGTGCCAGCAGCGTAGAACAGACCGACACAGATACGCAGTATTTT.

On this clone: One end of the junction is discordant with germline, which a read error may explain. This chain uses TRBV7-9 with TRBJ1-2; 9 nucleotides line up with TRBD1. The CDR3 consists of 13 residues. Germline CDR1 reads SEHNR; CDR2 reads FQNEAQ (reference sequence). As DNA, the CDR3 is TGTTCCAGCAGCTCTCCCTCCGGACAGGGGTTCACCTTC. Its protein is CSSSSPSGQGFTF.

The chain links TRBV5-1 to TRBJ1-1; possible D gene TRBD1, 6 bases. Trimming stripped 0 bases from V and 4 bases from J, with 16 bases between. The germline V gene encodes CDR1 SGHRS and CDR2 YFSETQ. The CDR3 runs to 16 residues. The CDR3 is CASSLDRDRHFTEAFF. For the CDR3, the DNA is TGCGCCAGCAGCTTGGACAGGGATAGACATTTCACTGAAGCTTTCTTT.

The chain is built from TRBV10-3 and TRBJ1-1; 8 nucleotides match TRBD1. V lost 6 bases and J lost 4; bases outside the gene matches: 10. The CDR3 is made up of 15 amino acids. The germline CDR1 and CDR2 sequences are ENHRY and SYGVKD. CDR3 sequence reads: CAISEDFTGGTEAFF. DNA for the CDR3: TGTGCCATCAGCGAGGATTTCACAGGGGGCACTGAAGCTTTCTTT.

This chain links TRBV9 with TRBJ2-5; 8 bases align to TRBD1. CDR1 is SGDLS and CDR2 is YYNGEE in the germline V gene. Trimming at V came to 3 bases and at J to 2 bases, leaving 6 bases not matched to a gene. The length of the CDR3 is 15 residues. The CDR3 DNA sequence: TGTGCCAGCAGCGAGGCCGGGACAGGTCAAGAGACCCAGTACTTC. Translated, it gives CASSEAGTGQETQYF.

The chain carries TRBV7-9 and TRBJ1-1; D unclear. Germline CDR1 reads SEHNR; CDR2 reads FQNEAQ (reference sequence). V was pared by 3 bases and J by 4 bases, with 12 bases between. The CDR3 loop spans 14 amino acids. CDR3 nucleotides: TGTGCCAGCAGCTTTCCTGGTGAGGCCACTGAAGCTTTCTTT. This codes for CASSFPGEATEAFF. The entire variable domain, with the rest obtained from reference TRBV7-9 and TRBJ1-1, is as follows: DTGVSQNPRHKITKRGQNVTFRCDPISEHNRLYWYRQTLGQGPEFLTYFQNEAQLEKSRLLSDRFSAERPKGSFSTLEIQRTEQGDSAMYLCASSFPGEATEAFFGQGTRLTVV.